This T cell receptor (beta chain) was captured by sequencing in a study of response to subunit inactivated influenza vaccine. TCRdb recomputed calls from the RT-PCR reads with MiXCR, one row per CDR3 protein. Of over 400,000 distinct CDR3 sequences in the sample, over 10% are singletons; the top ten hold over 10%. V gave up 7 bases and J gave up 5 bases, with 11 bases separating them. Germline loops: CDR1 SQVTM, CDR2 ANQGSEA. The CDR3 spans 11 residues. Ten or more counts support this clonotype. What it recognizes is unknown. Study results and limitations: It was the authors' suggestion that each seasonal influenza vaccination recruits few new T cells.

The chain uses TRBV29-1 and TRBJ1-2; the D gene is possibly TRBD1 (5 bases). The clonotype originates from a man aged 50 to 60 who received an inactivated influenza vaccine. The source was PBMCs from blood, collected more than 35 days after vaccination. The CDR3 DNA is TGCAGCGCAGTAGGGGTTTATGGCTACACCTTC. Encoded protein: CSAVGVYGYTF.